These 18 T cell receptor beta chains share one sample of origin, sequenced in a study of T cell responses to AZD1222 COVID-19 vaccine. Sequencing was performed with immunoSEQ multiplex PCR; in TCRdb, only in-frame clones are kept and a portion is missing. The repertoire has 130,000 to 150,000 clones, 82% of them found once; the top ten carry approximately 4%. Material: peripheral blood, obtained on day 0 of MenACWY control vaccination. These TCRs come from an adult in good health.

CDR3 in amino acids: CSVRGFYALEQYF. The DNA of the CDR3 is TGCAGCGTTCGTGGGTTCTACGCCTTGGAGCAGTACTTC. The V call is TRBV29-1, the J call TRBJ2-7; D gene unclear. Deletions cut 5 bases from V and 7 bases from J, with 18 bases between. The CDR3 length is 13 residues. The germline V gene has CDR1 SQVTM and CDR2 ANQGSEA.

CDR3 DNA: TGTGCCAGCAGCCAAGTAGGGGGGAGCAATCAGCCCCAGCATTTT. Translation: CASSQVGGSNQPQHF. The chain uses TRBV7-9 and TRBJ1-5; tentative D call: TRBD1 (6 bases). Trimming shortened V by 5 bases and J by 1 base, and 12 bases separated the two germline ends. CDR1 is SEHNR and CDR2 is FQNEAQ in the germline V gene (reference sequence). The CDR3 sequence is 15 residues long.

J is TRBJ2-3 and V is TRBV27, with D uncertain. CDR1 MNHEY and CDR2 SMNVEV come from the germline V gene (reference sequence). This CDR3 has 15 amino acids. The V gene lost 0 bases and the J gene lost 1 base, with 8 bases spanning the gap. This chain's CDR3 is CASSLSAIRTDTQYF. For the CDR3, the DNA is TGTGCCAGCAGTTTATCGGCTATTCGCACAGATACGCAGTATTTT.

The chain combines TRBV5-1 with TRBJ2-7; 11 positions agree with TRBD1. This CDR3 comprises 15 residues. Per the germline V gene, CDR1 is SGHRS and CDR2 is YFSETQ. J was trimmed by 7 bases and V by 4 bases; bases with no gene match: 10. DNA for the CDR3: TGCGCCAGCAGCCCTACGGGACAGGGGGTCGGGGAGCAGTACGTC. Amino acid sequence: CASSPTGQGVGEQYV.

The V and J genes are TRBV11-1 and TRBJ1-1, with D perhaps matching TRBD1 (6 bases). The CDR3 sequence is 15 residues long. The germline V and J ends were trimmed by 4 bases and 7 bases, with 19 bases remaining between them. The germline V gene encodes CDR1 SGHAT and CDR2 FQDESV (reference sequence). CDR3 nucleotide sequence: TGTGCCAGCAGCTCCCATCATACAGGGATAGTTGAAGCTTTCTTT. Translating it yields CASSSHHTGIVEAFF.

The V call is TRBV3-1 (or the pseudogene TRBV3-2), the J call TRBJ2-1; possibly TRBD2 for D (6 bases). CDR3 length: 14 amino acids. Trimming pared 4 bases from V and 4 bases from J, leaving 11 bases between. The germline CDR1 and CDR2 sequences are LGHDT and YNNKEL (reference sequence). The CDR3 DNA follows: TGTGCCAGCAGCCGGGACTTGAGGTACAATGAGCAGTTCTTC. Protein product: CASSRDLRYNEQFF.

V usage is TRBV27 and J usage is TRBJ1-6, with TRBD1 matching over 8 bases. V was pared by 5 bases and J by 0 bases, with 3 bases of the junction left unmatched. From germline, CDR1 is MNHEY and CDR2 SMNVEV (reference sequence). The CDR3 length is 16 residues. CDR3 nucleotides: TGTGCCAGCAGTGATACAGGGGGCTCCTATAATTCACCCCTCCACTTT. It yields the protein CASSDTGGSYNSPLHF.

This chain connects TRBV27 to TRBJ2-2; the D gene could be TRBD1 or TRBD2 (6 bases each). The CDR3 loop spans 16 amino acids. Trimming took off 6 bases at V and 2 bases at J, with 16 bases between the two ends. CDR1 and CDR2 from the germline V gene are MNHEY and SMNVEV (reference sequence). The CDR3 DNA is TGTGCCAGCAGGGCGTGGAGGGGGGCCAACACCGGGGAGCTGTTTTTT. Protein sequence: CASRAWRGANTGELFF.

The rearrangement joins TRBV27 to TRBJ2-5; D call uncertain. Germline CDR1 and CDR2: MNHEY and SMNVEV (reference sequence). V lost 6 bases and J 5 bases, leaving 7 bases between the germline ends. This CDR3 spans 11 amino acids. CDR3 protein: CASRHGETQYF. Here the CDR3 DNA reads TGTGCCAGCAGACATGGGGAGACCCAGTACTTC.

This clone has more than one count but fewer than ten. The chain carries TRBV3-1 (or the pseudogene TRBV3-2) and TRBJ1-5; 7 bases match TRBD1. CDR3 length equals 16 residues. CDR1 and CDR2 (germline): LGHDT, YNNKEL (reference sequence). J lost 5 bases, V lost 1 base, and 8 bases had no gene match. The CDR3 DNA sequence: TGTGCCAGCAGCCAAGGACAGGGAAGGAAGTATCAGCCCCAGCATTTT. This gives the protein CASSQGQGRKYQPQHF.

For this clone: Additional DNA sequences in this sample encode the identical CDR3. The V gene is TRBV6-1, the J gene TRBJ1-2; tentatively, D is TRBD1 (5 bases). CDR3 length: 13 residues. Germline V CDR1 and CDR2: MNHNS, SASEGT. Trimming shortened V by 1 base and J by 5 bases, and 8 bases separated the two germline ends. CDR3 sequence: CASSEGGGYGYTF. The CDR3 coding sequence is TGTGCCAGCAGTGAAGGTGGGGGATATGGCTACACCTTC.

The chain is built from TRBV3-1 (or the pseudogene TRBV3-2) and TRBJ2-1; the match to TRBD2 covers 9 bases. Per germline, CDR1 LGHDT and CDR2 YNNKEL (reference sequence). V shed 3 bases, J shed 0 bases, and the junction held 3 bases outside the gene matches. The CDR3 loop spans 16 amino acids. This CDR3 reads CASSQTSGFSYNEQFF. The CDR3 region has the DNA TGTGCCAGCAGCCAGACTAGCGGATTCTCCTACAATGAGCAGTTCTTC.

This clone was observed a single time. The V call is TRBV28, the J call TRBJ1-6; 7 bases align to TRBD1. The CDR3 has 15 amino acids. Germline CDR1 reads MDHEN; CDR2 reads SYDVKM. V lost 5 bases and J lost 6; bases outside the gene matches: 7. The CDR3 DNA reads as TGTGCCAGCAGTGCTTACAGGGGCCGTAATTCACCCCTCCACTTT. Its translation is CASSAYRGRNSPLHF.

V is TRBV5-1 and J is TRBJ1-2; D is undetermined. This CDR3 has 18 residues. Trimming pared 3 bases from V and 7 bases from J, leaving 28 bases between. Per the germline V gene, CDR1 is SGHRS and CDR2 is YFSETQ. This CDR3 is CASSSRAPSPGRVGGYTF. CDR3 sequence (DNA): TGCGCCAGCAGCTCGCGCGCCCCCAGCCCGGGTCGGGTCGGTGGCTACACCTTC.

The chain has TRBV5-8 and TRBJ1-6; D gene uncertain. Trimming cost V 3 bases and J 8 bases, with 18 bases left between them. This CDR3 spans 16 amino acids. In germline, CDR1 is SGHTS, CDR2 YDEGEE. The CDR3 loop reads CASSSPIRQRDSPLHF. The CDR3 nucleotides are TGTGCCAGCAGCTCACCCATCAGACAAAGGGATTCACCCCTCCACTTT.

The CDR3 DNA sequence: TGTGCCATCAGTGAGGCCGAAGAGACCCAGTACTTC. Translated: CAISEAEETQYF. The chain has TRBV10-3 and TRBJ2-5; no clear D. This CDR3 is built from 12 residues. Germline V gene data show CDR1 as ENHRY and CDR2 as SYGVKD. The V gene lost 2 bases and the J gene lost 3 bases, with 4 bases spanning the gap.

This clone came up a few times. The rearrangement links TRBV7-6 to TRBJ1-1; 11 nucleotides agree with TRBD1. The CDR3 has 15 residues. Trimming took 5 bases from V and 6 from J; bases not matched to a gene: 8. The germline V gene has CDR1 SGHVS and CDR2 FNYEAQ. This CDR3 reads CASSPTWTGGSEAFF. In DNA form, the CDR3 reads TGTGCCAGCAGCCCTACTTGGACAGGGGGCTCTGAAGCTTTCTTT.

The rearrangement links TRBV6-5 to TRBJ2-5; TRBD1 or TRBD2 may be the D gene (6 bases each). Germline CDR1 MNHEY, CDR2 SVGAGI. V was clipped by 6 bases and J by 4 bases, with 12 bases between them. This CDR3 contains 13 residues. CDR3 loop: CASSGGAGETQYF. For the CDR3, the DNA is TGTGCCAGCAGCGGGGGCGCAGGAGAGACCCAGTACTTC.